This T cell receptor beta chain comes out of a study of cytomegalovirus exposure and HLA in healthy donors. The PCR had 60 Vbeta and 13 Jbeta primers. Clones were sequenced by immunoSEQ multiplex PCR, and TCRdb holds only the in-frame ones, with some missing. Here the sample spans 95,000 to 150,000 clones, roughly 78% being singletons. From germline, CDR1 is ENHRY and CDR2 SYGVKD. V lost 3 bases to trimming and J lost 4 bases; unmatched junction nucleotides: 7. CDR3 length: 17 amino acids. Overall study results and limits: Earlier results showed most TCR beta V segments being productive about 87% or about 30% of the time.

Notes on this clone: Its antigen is currently unknown.

The chain recombines TRBV10-3 with TRBJ2-3; 13 nucleotides agree with TRBD2. Sequencing used PBMCs. The receptor comes from a man between 25 and 39 years old in good health and CMV-seropositive. The CDR3 DNA follows: TGTGCCATCAGTGAACAACTAGCGGGAGGGGTGGCAGATACGCAGTATTTT. This gives the protein CAISEQLAGGVADTQYF.